The entry below describes one T cell receptor (beta chain). One junction end disagrees with the germline gene, perhaps due to a read error. The sample originates from a study of T cell changes during pregnancy in multiple sclerosis. The repertoire was sequenced with immunoSEQ multiplex PCR; TCRdb's copy has only in-frame clones and lacks some. The table records some 40,000 clones, about 88% of them present only once. The germline CDR1 and CDR2 sequences are SGHTA and FQGNSA. CDR3 length: 12 residues. This receptor was identified in a female donor with multiple sclerosis, enrolled in a pregnancy study. The sample here was CD4+ T cells from peripheral blood mononuclear cells, taken in the first trimester of pregnancy. The gene calls are TRBV7-2 and TRBJ2-7; 10 bases are shared with TRBD2. The CDR3 region has the DNA TGTGCCAGCAGCTTACTAGCGGGAGCCCCCCTTTTC. The encoded protein is CASSLLAGAPLF.